The 10 T cell receptor beta chains listed next were all sequenced from one sample in a study of identical twins. TCRdb re-analysed the 5' RACE reads in MiXCR, keeping a single row per CDR3 protein. The profile covers about 530,000 distinct CDR3 sequences, with about 20% appearing a single time and 0.48% taken by the ten largest. The sample also formed part of further work on yellow fever vaccine responses in identical twins.

Sequenced: CD4+ T cells sorted from blood. The receptor source for this set is a woman aged 18-30 years in good health.

The chain recombines TRBV15 with TRBJ2-2, with D maybe TRBD1 (6 bases). The ends were cut back, 1 base at V and 6 bases at J, with 18 bases in the middle. Germline values: CDR1 LNHNV, CDR2 YYDKDF (reference sequence). CDR3 length equals 17 residues. The CDR3 DNA follows: TGTGCCACCAGCAGAGTATCCGACAGGTGGGGAGCCGGGGAGCTGTTTTTT. Its protein product is CATSRVSDRWGAGELFF.

This clonotype was recorded many times. The chain is built from TRBV12-3 or TRBV12-4 and TRBJ2-7; TRBD1 is a possible D gene (5 bases). Trimming stripped 2 bases from V and 4 bases from J, with 12 bases between. The CDR3 is 14 amino acids. CDR3 sequence (DNA): TGTGCCAGCAGTTTAAATACAGGACCTTACGAGCAGTACTTC. Protein: CASSLNTGPYEQYF.

This chain links TRBV24-1 with TRBJ2-5; 8 positions match TRBD1. Trimming cost V 3 bases and J 3 bases; bases outside gene matches: 5. Germline CDR1 is KGHDR and CDR2 is SFDVKD. The CDR3 is 15 residues long. This CDR3 reads CATSDTPDREETQYF. CDR3 DNA: TGTGCCACCAGTGATACTCCGGACAGGGAAGAGACCCAGTACTTC.

The table lists this clonotype with a few counts. The V call is TRBV27, the J call TRBJ2-5; 9 bases agree with TRBD1. The CDR3 extends over 15 amino acids. With V trimmed by 5 bases and J by 7 bases, 11 bases remained unmatched. The germline gives CDR1 MNHEY, CDR2 SMNVEV (reference sequence). CDR3 region: CASSDTDRGGGTQYF. The DNA of the CDR3 is TGTGCCAGCAGTGATACGGACAGGGGTGGTGGGACCCAGTACTTC.

This clonotype appeared a few times. The chain couples TRBV10-1 to TRBJ2-3; 8 positions match TRBD2. This CDR3 is 14 amino acids long. Per the germline V gene, CDR1 is WNHNN and CDR2 is SYGVQD (reference sequence). J was trimmed by 5 bases and V by 6 bases; bases with no gene match: 7. The CDR3 is CASSQAGVEDTQYF. In DNA, the CDR3 is TGCGCCAGCAGCCAAGCGGGAGTGGAAGATACGCAGTATTTT.

This sequence joins TRBV6-2 or TRBV6-3 and TRBJ2-1, with no clear D. The CDR3 totals 15 residues. V lost 2 bases to trimming and J lost 9 bases, with 17 bases between them. Germline lookup yields CDR1 MNHEY and CDR2 SVGEGT. CDR3 sequence: CASSYNPPRHLEQFF. The CDR3 DNA reads TGTGCCAGCAGTTACAACCCACCCCGTCATCTTGAGCAGTTCTTC.

This clonotype was seen more than once but under ten times. The chain employs TRBV28 and TRBJ2-7; TRBD1 or TRBD2 may be the D gene (6 bases each). CDR1 is MDHEN, CDR2 SYDVKM, per germline. Trimming left V 6 bases short and J 3 bases short, with 15 bases between. The CDR3 is 14 residues long. CDR3 sequence (DNA): TGTGCCAGCAGCCCCCCAAAGGGGGGCTACGAGCAGTACTTC. This translates into CASSPPKGGYEQYF. The variable domain in full, completed from reference TRBV28 and TRBJ2-7, reads DVKVTQSSRYLVKRTGEKVFLECVQDMDHENMFWYRQDPGLGLRLIYFSYDVKMKEKGDIPEGYSVSREKKERFSLILESASTNQTSMYLCASSPPKGGYEQYFGPGTRLTVT.

The table lists this clonotype with a few counts. The chain employs TRBV9 and TRBJ2-3; D not resolved. Trimming cost V 4 bases and J 6 bases, with 6 bases left between them. The germline CDR1 and CDR2 sequences are SGDLS and YYNGEE. The CDR3 is 11 residues long. The DNA of the CDR3 is TGTGCCAGCAGCAATCGGGATACGCAGTATTTT. Translated: CASSNRDTQYF. The full variable domain, completed using reference TRBV9 and TRBJ2-3, is DSGVTQTPKHLITATGQRVTLRCSPRSGDLSVYWYQQSLDQGLQFLIQYYNGEERAKGNILERFSAQQFPDLHSELNLSSLELGDSALYFCASSNRDTQYFGPGTRLTVL.

This clonotype appeared a few times. CDR3 sequence: CSVVGRPLTDTQYF. The CDR3 DNA is TGCAGCGTTGTGGGTAGGCCCCTCACAGATACGCAGTATTTT. V usage is TRBV29-1 and J usage is TRBJ2-3, with no clear D. There are 14 residues in the CDR3. The germline gives CDR1 SQVTM, CDR2 ANQGSEA. Trimming left V 4 bases short and J 2 bases short, with 13 bases between.

This clonotype has just a few counts. The chain uses TRBV5-1 and TRBJ2-7, with D possibly called TRBD1 or TRBD2 (5 bases each). The CDR3 consists of 15 residues. CDR1 SGHRS and CDR2 YFSETQ come from the germline V gene. V lost 4 bases and J 2 bases, leaving 16 bases between the germline ends. The CDR3 protein is CASSPGTSAPYEQYV. CDR3 nucleotides: TGCGCCAGCAGCCCCGGGACCTCCGCACCCTACGAGCAGTACGTC.